A single sample is the source of the 6 T cell receptor beta chains below, sequenced in a study of long-term antiretroviral therapy in people with HIV. Running of the v3.0 immunoSEQ assay took place at survey level. Method: immunoSEQ multiplex PCR; TCRdb's copy keeps in-frame clones and lacks some. The sample consists of roughly 17,000 clones, 90% to 95% of them appearing once. The sample here was unsorted PBMCs, taken around 10 years after starting antiretroviral therapy. These receptors were collected from a man aged 30 to 45 with HIV.

The chain joins TRBV11-2 to TRBJ2-1, with D possibly matching TRBD2 (6 bases). Trimming left V 5 bases short and J 0 bases short, with 14 bases between. CDR1 and CDR2 (germline): SGHAT, FQNNGV. The CDR3 spans 16 residues. The DNA for the CDR3 is TGTGCCAGCAGCCCTTCGGGACTTCGCTCCTACAATGAGCAGTTCTTC. Amino acids: CASSPSGLRSYNEQFF.

This clone is a singleton in its sample. V is TRBV7-9 and J is TRBJ1-6; the match to TRBD1 covers 8 bases. J lost 9 bases, V lost 7 bases, and 11 bases had no gene match. This CDR3 spans 15 amino acids. Germline lookup yields CDR1 SEHNR and CDR2 FQNEAQ (reference sequence). For the CDR3, the DNA is TGTGCCAGCACCTCCGTGGGGCAGGGGGCTTCACCCCTCCACTTT. Its translation: CASTSVGQGASPLHF.

The chain is built from TRBV7-8 and TRBJ1-1; D unclear. The CDR3 covers 14 residues. Trimming took off 4 bases at V and 2 bases at J, with 11 bases between the two ends. The germline CDR1 and CDR2 sequences are SGHVS and FQNEAQ. The CDR3 region has the DNA TGTGCCAGCAGCTCCGGACGGGGAAACACTGAAGCTTTCTTT. Amino acids: CASSSGRGNTEAFF.

Of note for this clone: At one of its ends the junction is not consistent with the germline gene, which may arise from a read error. Here the CDR3 reads CASSITPGFYGCTF. Written as DNA, the CDR3 is TGTGCCAGTAGTATTACTCCAGGGTTCTATGGCTGCACCTTC. The gene calls are TRBV19 and TRBJ1-2; D is perhaps TRBD1 (5 bases). This CDR3 region has 14 residues. The germline CDR1 and CDR2 sequences are LNHDA and SQIVND (reference sequence).

The rearrangement links TRBV10-3 to TRBJ1-2; TRBD1 aligns across 7 bases. This CDR3 contains 11 residues. The V gene's germline CDR1 is ENHRY and CDR2 SYGVKD. V trimming: 7 bases; J trimming: 8 bases; junction bases outside the gene matches: 4. The CDR3 sequence: CAIKGAIGYTF. CDR3 sequence (DNA): TGTGCCATCAAGGGGGCGATAGGCTACACCTTC.

The genes are TRBV29-1 and TRBJ2-5; 11 bases line up with TRBD1. V lost 6 bases and J lost 5; bases outside the gene matches: 5. Germline CDR1 is SQVTM and CDR2 is ANQGSEA. CDR3 length: 13 amino acids. The CDR3 DNA follows: TGCAGCGTAGGACAGGGGGCTGGGGAGACCCAGTACTTC. It encodes CSVGQGAGETQYF.